This T cell receptor beta chain was profiled in a study of blood T cells in healthy people across ages. Study-wide results and caveats: Expanded clonotype changes were possibly confounded by unknown donor CMV status. Using unsorted PBMCs precluded a conclusive naive versus antigen-experienced comparison.

The CDR3 is 15 residues long. The V gene end was trimmed by 10 bases and the J gene end by 1 base; junction bases not matched to a gene: 8. Germline CDR1 is SGHRS and CDR2 is YFSETQ. Healthy Caucasian individuals from Russia aged 6 to 90 served as donors. Researchers collected 9.5 to 10 milliliters of peripheral blood from every single donor. Concerning this clonotype itself: Its antigen is undetermined.

Primers used in a second PCR of roughly 6 to 12 cycles were a sample-barcoded 5' primer and a J-beta primer mix. TCRdb redid the calling of the 5' RACE reads with MiXCR, one entry per CDR3 protein. The sample has roughly 1,500,000 distinct CDR3 sequences, about 32% seen once; the top ten hold about 11%. The sequence was collected from a woman aged 25 to 39 in good health. The V call is TRBV5-1, the J call TRBJ2-6; 7 bases align to TRBD1. The specimen was blood. CDR3 nucleotide sequence: TGCGCCGGCACCAGGGGGTTATCTGGGGCCAACGTCCTGACTTTC. This sequence encodes CAGTRGLSGANVLTF.